This T cell receptor (beta chain) stems from a study of T cell responses to AZD1222 COVID-19 vaccine. Study conclusions and caveats: The repertoires were collected only after the peak T cell response.

As for this clone: Its antigen is undetermined.

The CDR3 runs 13 residues. J gave up 4 bases and V 6 bases, and 4 bases lay outside the gene matches. Germline V gene data show CDR1 as MNHEY and CDR2 as SVGAGI. Some clones are missing from TCRdb's copy, which holds only in-frame ones; the method was immunoSEQ multiplex PCR. The sample contains some 150,000 clones, around 88% of which appear only once. This material consisted of peripheral blood, taken on day 0 of AZD1222 vaccination. The clonotype comes from an adult in good health. The chain recombines TRBV6-5 with TRBJ1-2; the match to TRBD1 covers 8 bases. Here the CDR3 reads CASSQQGGYGYTF. The CDR3 nucleotides are TGTGCCAGCAGCCAACAGGGGGGCTATGGCTACACCTTC.